This entry lists 17 T cell receptor beta chains sequenced from one sample in a study of cytomegalovirus exposure and HLA in healthy donors (dated by TCRdb to between 2016 and 2019). Libraries were built with the immunoSEQ multiplex PCR assay. For the multiplex PCR, a mixture combining 60 forward primers for TCR Vbeta segments and 13 reverse primers for TCR Jbeta segments was used. TCRdb took this table from immuneACCESS and kept in-frame rearrangements with V and J called. Such tables lack part of the clones; where checked against another copy, unresolved V genes explain under half of the gap, and the rest is unexplained. The sample yields under 200,000 clones; 80% were counted once. Roughly 5% of the sample belongs to the ten largest clones. Source material: PBMCs. The receptor set was obtained from a man between 40 and 49 years old in good health and CMV-seronegative.

The rearrangement joins TRBV19 to TRBJ2-4; 9 positions match TRBD1. The CDR3 is made up of 18 amino acids. Per the germline V gene, CDR1 is LNHDA and CDR2 is SQIVND (reference sequence). The J segment lost 3 bases and the V segment lost 4 bases, leaving 13 bases of the junction unmatched. CDR3 DNA: TGTGCCAGTAGTACCTCCCGTTTGGGACAGGGAGGCAAAAACATTCAGTACTTC. Translated: CASSTSRLGQGGKNIQYF.

This chain uses TRBV5-1 with TRBJ2-1; the match to TRBD1 covers 8 bases. V gave up 0 bases and J gave up 6 bases; unmatched junction bases: 8. Germline V gene sequence: CDR1 SGHRS, CDR2 YFSETQ. CDR3 length: 16 amino acids. The CDR3 bases are TGCGCCAGCAGCTTGGTTGTAGGACAGGGTGTCAATGAGCAGTTCTTC. Translating it yields CASSLVVGQGVNEQFF.

The rearrangement uses TRBV19 and TRBJ2-1; D possibly corresponds to TRBD2 (5 bases). The V and J ends lost 3 bases and 4 bases respectively, with 7 bases between them. The CDR3 loop spans 13 amino acids. The germline CDR1 and CDR2 sequences are LNHDA and SQIVND (reference sequence). CDR3 sequence reads: CASSISGYNEQFF. The CDR3 DNA follows: TGTGCCAGTAGTATTTCGGGATACAATGAGCAGTTCTTC.

The chain uses TRBV25-1 and TRBJ1-1; the match to TRBD1 covers 10 bases. Germline assignment: CDR1 MGHDK and CDR2 SYGVNS. With 8 bases clipped from V and 6 bases from J, the junction kept 12 bases outside the gene matches. The CDR3 spans 15 residues. The CDR3 here is CASGRAGTGASEAFF. DNA of the CDR3: TGTGCCAGCGGTAGAGCCGGGACAGGGGCCTCTGAAGCTTTCTTT.

V gene TRBV4-2 combines with J gene TRBJ1-1, with D unresolved. CDR1 and CDR2 (germline): LGHNA, YNFKEQ. V lost 3 bases and J 4 bases, leaving 12 bases between the germline ends. The CDR3 extends over 14 amino acids. CDR3 loop: CASSQRAGSTEAFF. CDR3 DNA: TGTGCCAGCAGCCAGCGGGCGGGGAGCACTGAAGCTTTCTTT.

J is TRBJ1-4 and V is TRBV5-1; 8 bases line up with TRBD1. This CDR3 spans 17 amino acids. Germline assignment: CDR1 SGHRS and CDR2 YFSETQ. V was clipped by 4 bases and J by 0 bases; unmatched bases: 8. The CDR3 spells CASSPAGGLATNEKLFF. The CDR3 DNA reads TGCGCCAGCAGCCCCGCAGGGGGCCTCGCAACTAATGAAAAACTGTTTTTT.

The chain uses TRBV7-9 and TRBJ1-4; D may be TRBD1 (5 bases). Looked up from germline, CDR1 is SEHNR and CDR2 is FQNEAQ (reference sequence). V lost 5 bases, J lost 4 bases, and 20 bases lay in between. This CDR3 spans 17 amino acids. CDR3 in DNA: TGTGCCAGCAGCCACCGGGACTCCGTTATTTATAATGAAAAACTGTTTTTT. It codes for CASSHRDSVIYNEKLFF.

The V call is TRBV7-2, the J call TRBJ1-6; 10 nucleotides align to TRBD1. The CDR3 spans 17 residues. Per germline, CDR1 SGHTA and CDR2 FQGNSA. Trimming cost V 4 bases and J 14 bases; bases outside gene matches: 17. CDR3 sequence reads: CASSSPGQGTGIRALHF. DNA of the CDR3: TGTGCCAGCAGCTCACCGGGACAGGGGACCGGCATAAGGGCCCTCCACTTT.

This rearrangement joins TRBV7-9 to TRBJ2-7, with 7 bases that match TRBD1. The CDR3 contains 12 residues. Losses at the gene ends were 7 bases for V and 5 bases for J; bases not matched to a gene: 5. Germline CDR1 reads SEHNR; CDR2 reads FQNEAQ (reference sequence). This chain's CDR3 is CASNTGDHEQYF. For the CDR3, the DNA is TGTGCCAGCAATACAGGGGACCACGAGCAGTACTTC.

The chain carries TRBV7-2 and TRBJ2-3; 9 positions agree with TRBD1. Germline CDR1 is SGHTA and CDR2 is FQGNSA. This CDR3 spans 15 amino acids. With V trimmed by 6 bases and J by 10 bases, 14 bases remained unmatched. CDR3 region: CASSPGGQGGRAQYF. As DNA, the CDR3 is TGTGCCAGCAGTCCAGGGGGACAGGGCGGTAGAGCGCAGTATTTT.

The sample holds one count of this clone. The chain combines TRBV2 with TRBJ2-1; possibly TRBD2 for D (6 bases). This CDR3 has 15 residues. Germline values: CDR1 SNHLY, CDR2 FYNNEI. V lost 8 bases to trimming and J lost 3 bases, with 17 bases between them. The CDR3 protein is CASFPNRGFYNEQFF. The CDR3 DNA is TGTGCCAGCTTCCCGAATCGGGGGTTCTACAATGAGCAGTTCTTC.

V usage is TRBV25-1 and J usage is TRBJ2-5; D is possibly TRBD2 (5 bases). Germline values: CDR1 MGHDK, CDR2 SYGVNS. With 2 bases removed from V and 5 bases from J, the gap between germline ends came to 9 bases. The CDR3 has 13 amino acids. The CDR3 is CASSERVAETQYF. CDR3 sequence (DNA): TGTGCCAGCAGTGAAAGGGTAGCGGAGACCCAGTACTTC.

The V call is TRBV5-4, the J call TRBJ2-2; TRBD2 might be the D (5 bases). Germline CDR1 and CDR2: SGHNT and YYREEE (reference sequence). V was clipped by 0 bases and J by 3 bases, with 9 bases between them. The CDR3 has 15 amino acids. The CDR3 loop is CASSLAKRDTGELFF. As DNA, the CDR3 is TGTGCCAGCAGCTTGGCCAAGAGGGACACCGGGGAGCTGTTTTTT.

This clone has just a few counts. The gene calls are TRBV7-6 and TRBJ1-1, with D possibly TRBD1 on 6 matching bases. CDR3 length equals 15 residues. V gave up 4 bases and J gave up 0 bases, with 12 bases separating them. The V gene's germline CDR1 is SGHVS and CDR2 FNYEAQ. The CDR3: CASSSRTAMNTEAFF. The CDR3 coding sequence is TGTGCCAGCAGCTCCCGGACAGCGATGAACACTGAAGCTTTCTTT.

The V call is TRBV2, the J call TRBJ2-1, with 11 bases aligning to TRBD2. The germline CDR1 and CDR2 sequences are SNHLY and FYNNEI. J gave up 5 bases and V 1 base, and 4 bases lay outside the gene matches. This CDR3 has 16 residues. CDR3 DNA: TGTGCCAGCAGTGAAGAGCCTAGCGGGAGGAACAATGAGCAGTTCTTC. This gives the protein CASSEEPSGRNNEQFF.

As regards this clone: Relative to the germline gene, one junction end is altered; a read error may explain this. The rearrangement uses TRBV7-9 and TRBJ2-7; D unclear. This CDR3 region has 10 residues. Germline V CDR1 and CDR2: SEHNR, FQNEAQ (reference sequence). CDR3 bases: TGTTCCAGCAGCTTCGACGAGCAGTACTTC. It translates to CSSSFDEQYF. Drawing the rest from reference TRBV7-9 and TRBJ2-7, the complete variable domain is DTGVSQNPRHKITKRGQNVTFRCDPISEHNRLYWYRQTLGQGPEFLTYFQNEAQLEKSRLLSDRFSAERPKGSFSTLEIQRTEQGDSAMYLCSSSFDEQYFGPGTRLTVT.

This chain uses TRBV7-3 with TRBJ2-2; a weak D match, TRBD1 (5 bases). The CDR3 has 14 residues. Trimming stripped 5 bases from V and 6 bases from J, with 13 bases between. Germline CDR1 is SGHTA and CDR2 is FQGTGA. CDR3 region: CASSPSGLSGELFF. CDR3 nucleotides: TGTGCCAGCAGCCCATCAGGGTTATCCGGGGAGCTGTTTTTT.